The 32 T cell receptor beta chains in this list originate from one sample, sequenced in a study of blood T cell repertoires in COVID-19. Clones were read by immunoSEQ multiplex PCR, and TCRdb kept only the in-frame ones, dropping some. Of about 280,000 clones listed, approximately 86% are singletons. Sequencing was done on a sample of peripheral blood. These receptor sequences come from a woman aged 70-85 years with COVID-19, enrolled during active disease.

The rearrangement uses TRBV27 and TRBJ2-1, with TRBD1 matching over 10 bases. Per the germline V gene, CDR1 is MNHEY and CDR2 is SMNVEV (reference sequence). With V trimmed by 6 bases and J by 6 bases, 2 bases remained unmatched. The CDR3 is 13 amino acids. The CDR3 region is CASRDRGGNEQFF. CDR3 DNA sequence: TGTGCCAGCAGGGACAGGGGGGGCAATGAGCAGTTCTTC.

This clone turned up a few times. The chain has TRBV19 and TRBJ2-3; 8 positions match TRBD2. J gave up 3 bases and V 9 bases, and 8 bases lay outside the gene matches. Germline CDR1 and CDR2: LNHDA and SQIVND (reference sequence). This CDR3 is built from 14 residues. CDR3 protein: CASEDRGGTDTQYF. In DNA, the CDR3 is TGTGCCAGCGAGGACCGGGGGGGTACAGATACGCAGTATTTT. The variable domain in full, completed from reference TRBV19 and TRBJ2-3, reads DGGITQSPKYLFRKEGQNVTLSCEQNLNHDAMYWYRQDPGQGLRLIYYSQIVNDFQKGDIAEGYSVSREKKESFPLTVTSAQKNPTAFYLCASEDRGGTDTQYFGPGTRLTVL.

This rearrangement joins TRBV24-1 to TRBJ1-2; 9 bases agree with TRBD1. Per the germline V gene, CDR1 is KGHDR and CDR2 is SFDVKD. The CDR3 is 15 residues long. Losses at the gene ends were 4 bases for V and 9 bases for J; bases not matched to a gene: 11. CDR3 residues: CATSETGGTLGSYTF. The DNA of the CDR3 is TGTGCCACCAGTGAAACAGGGGGCACCTTAGGGAGCTACACCTTC.

A few counts support this clone. This chain connects TRBV5-8 to TRBJ2-2; the match to TRBD1 covers 7 bases. This CDR3 comprises 15 residues. The ends lost 2 bases at V and 4 bases at J; junction bases unmatched: 5. Germline V CDR1 and CDR2: SGHTS, YDEGEE. The CDR3: CASSLTGATTGELFF. CDR3 nucleotides: TGTGCCAGCAGCTTAACAGGGGCGACCACCGGGGAGCTGTTTTTT.

The CDR3 DNA is TGCAGCGTTCCAGGGATAACTGAAGCTTTCTTT. This translates into CSVPGITEAFF. The rearrangement uses TRBV29-1 and TRBJ1-1, with D perhaps matching TRBD1 (5 bases). The V gene's germline CDR1 is SQVTM and CDR2 ANQGSEA. The CDR3 spans 11 residues. V gave up 5 bases and J gave up 5 bases, with 9 bases separating them.

V usage is TRBV5-8 and J usage is TRBJ2-7, with a possible D match to TRBD1 (6 bases). Trimming cost V 0 bases and J 3 bases, with 16 bases left between them. The CDR3 has 16 amino acids. Germline assignment: CDR1 SGHTS and CDR2 YDEGEE. The CDR3 is CASSLGWDTVDYEQYF. CDR3 nucleotides: TGTGCCAGCAGCTTGGGATGGGACACCGTGGACTACGAGCAGTACTTC.

This clone showed up many times. The sample holds other DNA sequences that translate to the same CDR3. V is TRBV5-1 and J is TRBJ2-5; 8 nucleotides agree with TRBD1. The germline V gene encodes CDR1 SGHRS and CDR2 YFSETQ. This CDR3 is built from 14 residues. V shed 5 bases and J 1 base; nucleotides not matched to a gene: 4. This chain's CDR3 is CASSSQGAQETQYF. CDR3 DNA sequence: TGCGCCAGCAGTTCCCAGGGGGCCCAAGAGACCCAGTACTTC.

The J gene is TRBJ2-1, the V gene TRBV27; D is possibly TRBD2 (6 bases). CDR3 size: 16 residues. Germline values: CDR1 MNHEY, CDR2 SMNVEV (reference sequence). V was shortened by 6 bases and J by 7 bases, with 22 bases between the two germline ends. CDR3: CASSLPALGGRNEQFF. CDR3 coding DNA: TGTGCCAGCAGCTTGCCCGCCCTCGGGGGAAGGAATGAGCAGTTCTTC.

The chain joins TRBV5-1 to TRBJ1-1; D not certain. Looked up from germline, CDR1 is SGHRS and CDR2 is YFSETQ. The CDR3 spans 14 residues. V was cut by 2 bases and J by 4 bases, with 12 bases left in between. The CDR3 coding sequence is TGCGCCAGCAGCTTAACCTTCAGTGTCACTGAAGCTTTCTTT. Translated, it gives CASSLTFSVTEAFF.

The chain links TRBV27 to TRBJ1-1; the D is unclear. The CDR3 runs 11 residues. Germline loops: CDR1 MNHEY, CDR2 SMNVEV (reference sequence). V was clipped by 7 bases and J by 2 bases, with 5 bases between them. DNA for the CDR3: TGTGCCAGCAAGAGTAACACTGAAGCTTTCTTT. It specifies CASKSNTEAFF.

This chain joins TRBV25-1 and TRBJ1-2, with D tentatively TRBD1 (5 bases). Trimming cost V 3 bases and J 6 bases, with 11 bases left between them. Germline V CDR1 and CDR2: MGHDK, SYGVNS. The CDR3 contains 13 residues. CDR3 coding DNA: TGTGCCAGCAGTGAGCCGAGCAGGGATGGCTACACCTTC. It codes for CASSEPSRDGYTF.

The chain uses TRBV7-2 and TRBJ2-7, with D tentatively TRBD1 (6 bases). The CDR3 length is 13 residues. V lost 2 bases, J lost 2 bases, and 7 bases lay in between. The germline gives CDR1 SGHTA, CDR2 FQGNSA. CDR3 region: CASSLNRAYEQYF. CDR3 in DNA: TGTGCCAGCAGCTTAAACAGGGCCTACGAGCAGTACTTC.

The V call is TRBV4-1, the J call TRBJ2-5, with TRBD2 matching 11 bases. The V gene end was trimmed by 4 bases and the J gene end by 4 bases; junction bases not matched to a gene: 17. The CDR3 runs to 19 residues. Germline-derived CDR1 and CDR2 are MGHRA and YSYEKL. CDR3 DNA: TGCGCCAGCAGCCTCCAAACAGGGCTAGCGGGGGGAAAGGGAGAGACCCAGTACTTC. It encodes CASSLQTGLAGGKGETQYF.

The chain is built from TRBV7-9 and TRBJ1-3; D remains ambiguous. This CDR3 has 15 amino acids. Deletions cut 5 bases from V and 2 bases from J, with 13 bases between. CDR1 SEHNR and CDR2 FQNEAQ come from the germline V gene (reference sequence). The CDR3 nucleotides read TGTGCCAGCAGCAGCGGGGTCGCAACTGGAAACACCATATATTTT. It is translated as CASSSGVATGNTIYF.

The chain uses TRBV5-1 and TRBJ1-5; weak D call: TRBD1 (6 bases). With 2 bases removed from V and 3 bases from J, the gap between germline ends came to 9 bases. Germline lookup yields CDR1 SGHRS and CDR2 YFSETQ. The CDR3 sequence is 14 residues long. The CDR3, as DNA: TGCGCCAGCAGCTTAGGGGGAACCAATCAGCCCCAGCATTTT. Residues: CASSLGGTNQPQHF.

The chain carries TRBV10-3 and TRBJ2-7; 7 bases align to TRBD2. The CDR3 is 14 amino acids. The trim removed 1 base at V and 3 bases at J, leaving 3 bases unmatched. CDR1 and CDR2 (germline): ENHRY, SYGVKD. DNA of the CDR3: TGTGCCATCAGTGAGTTGGCGGGGGTCTACGAGCAGTACTTC. It translates to CAISELAGVYEQYF.

The genes are TRBV9 and TRBJ2-7, with 9 bases identical to TRBD2. Germline lookup yields CDR1 SGDLS and CDR2 YYNGEE. The V and J ends lost 4 bases and 4 bases, in that order; junction bases with no gene match: 9. This CDR3 region has 15 residues. The CDR3 protein is CASSQQGGGGYEQYF. The DNA of the CDR3 is TGTGCCAGCAGCCAGCAAGGCGGGGGGGGTTACGAGCAGTACTTC.

The V call is TRBV19, the J call TRBJ2-1; 11 bases map to TRBD2. There are 16 residues in the CDR3. Trimming took 2 bases from V and 8 from J; bases not matched to a gene: 8. Germline V gene sequence: CDR1 LNHDA, CDR2 SQIVND (reference sequence). CDR3 in amino acids: CASSIKGTSGRYEQFF. DNA for the CDR3: TGTGCCAGTAGTATAAAGGGGACTAGCGGACGTTATGAGCAGTTCTTC.

The chain uses TRBV24-1 and TRBJ2-1; 7 bases map to TRBD1. CDR1 is KGHDR, CDR2 SFDVKD, per germline. V was pared by 3 bases and J by 5 bases, with 0 bases of the junction left unmatched. The CDR3 has 13 amino acids. CDR3 loop: CATSDGTDNEQFF. DNA of the CDR3: TGTGCCACCAGTGATGGGACAGACAATGAGCAGTTCTTC.

The chain has TRBV25-1 and TRBJ1-1; D is ambiguous. Germline CDR1 and CDR2: MGHDK and SYGVNS. Between the trimmed V and J ends, which lost 6 bases and 8 bases, there was a span of 13 bases. CDR3 size: 12 residues. Here the CDR3 DNA reads TGTGCCAGCAGGAGCAGCGGTCACGAAGCTTTCTTT. Protein product: CASRSSGHEAFF.

This clone was detected only a few times. The chain has TRBV3-1 (or the pseudogene TRBV3-2) and TRBJ2-6; the D is unclear. The CDR3 covers 15 residues. V was pared by 3 bases and J by 0 bases, with 6 bases between. CDR1 and CDR2 from the germline V gene are LGHDT and YNNKEL (reference sequence). In DNA, the CDR3 is TGTGCCAGCAGCCAGAGGAGCTCTGGGGCCAACGTCCTGACTTTC. As protein: CASSQRSSGANVLTF.

The chain has TRBV5-1 and TRBJ2-3; TRBD1 agrees at 7 bases. The germline CDR1 and CDR2 sequences are SGHRS and YFSETQ. CDR3 size: 15 residues. Trimming removed 0 bases from V and 2 bases from J; junction bases left unmatched: 3. CDR3 nucleotides: TGCGCCAGCAGCTTGGCCGGGACAGTCACAGATACGCAGTATTTT. Translated: CASSLAGTVTDTQYF. Full variable domain (rest looked up from reference TRBV5-1 and TRBJ2-3): KAGVTQTPRYLIKTRGQQVTLSCSPISGHRSVSWYQQTPGQGLQFLFEYFSETQRNKGNFPGRFSGRQFSNSRSEMNVSTLELGDSALYLCASSLAGTVTDTQYFGPGTRLTVL.

The chain couples TRBV13 to TRBJ2-3; 10 positions agree with TRBD2. Germline assignment: CDR1 PRHDT and CDR2 FYEKMQ (reference sequence). CDR3 size: 20 residues. V shed 0 bases and J 3 bases; nucleotides not matched to a gene: 15. CDR3 in amino acids: CASSLGLMGLAGELTDTQYF. The CDR3 DNA reads TGTGCCAGCAGCTTAGGCCTAATGGGGCTAGCGGGGGAATTGACAGATACGCAGTATTTT.

Only a few counts were recorded for this clone. This chain joins TRBV6-5 and TRBJ2-2; TRBD1 is a possible D gene (6 bases). Germline loops: CDR1 MNHEY, CDR2 SVGAGI. The CDR3 sequence is 15 residues long. The V end lost 4 bases, the J end lost 5 bases, and 14 bases lay between the germline ends. CDR3 loop: CASSLGQGLTGELFF. CDR3 DNA sequence: TGTGCCAGCAGTTTGGGACAAGGGCTAACCGGGGAGCTGTTTTTT.

The chain has TRBV30 and TRBJ2-1; TRBD2 aligns across 8 bases. After removal of 5 bases from V and 12 bases from J, the junction contained 3 bases not matched to a gene. The germline V gene encodes CDR1 GTSNPN and CDR2 SVGIG (reference sequence). This CDR3 contains 10 residues. DNA for the CDR3: TGTGCCTGGGCGGGGGGTAGGCAGTTCTTC. Its translation: CAWAGGRQFF.

This clone was seen only once. The gene calls are TRBV7-2 and TRBJ2-1; weak D call: TRBD2 (5 bases). The CDR3 loop spans 13 amino acids. Germline CDR1 is SGHTA and CDR2 is FQGNSA. Trimming stripped 1 base from V and 10 bases from J, with 11 bases between. CDR3 coding DNA: TGTGCCAGCAGCTTAGTTTCTGGGAGAGAGCAGTTCTTC. It encodes CASSLVSGREQFF.

The sample holds one count of this clone. The V gene is TRBV7-2, the J gene TRBJ1-1; D call uncertain. The length of the CDR3 is 12 residues. Between the trimmed V and J ends, which lost 2 bases and 6 bases, there was a span of 7 bases. CDR1 is SGHTA and CDR2 is FQGNSA in the germline V gene. The chain's CDR3 is CASSLPRAEAFF. The CDR3 nucleotides are TGTGCCAGCAGCTTACCCCGGGCTGAAGCTTTCTTT.

This chain's CDR3 is CASSQESSGVSSYNEQFF. The CDR3 DNA follows: TGCGCCAGCAGCCAGGAGAGTAGCGGGGTCAGCTCCTACAATGAGCAGTTCTTC. This chain joins TRBV5-1 and TRBJ2-1, with 8 positions matching TRBD2. Germline trimming cut 4 bases from V and 0 bases from J; bases unmatched to any gene: 12. The germline V gene has CDR1 SGHRS and CDR2 YFSETQ. The CDR3 runs to 18 residues. Using reference TRBV5-1 and TRBJ2-1 for the parts outside the CDR3, the full variable domain is KAGVTQTPRYLIKTRGQQVTLSCSPISGHRSVSWYQQTPGQGLQFLFEYFSETQRNKGNFPGRFSGRQFSNSRSEMNVSTLELGDSALYLCASSQESSGVSSYNEQFFGPGTRLTVL.

J is TRBJ1-1 and V is TRBV9; 8 bases are shared with TRBD1. V gave up 4 bases and J gave up 6 bases; unmatched junction bases: 8. The CDR3 runs to 14 residues. Germline values: CDR1 SGDLS, CDR2 YYNGEE. CDR3: CASSPVQGAAEAFF. In nucleotides, the CDR3 is TGTGCCAGCAGCCCGGTCCAGGGGGCTGCTGAAGCTTTCTTT.

This sequence joins TRBV5-4 and TRBJ2-1; TRBD1 matches at 9 bases. CDR3 length: 17 residues. V lost 2 bases and J lost 1; bases outside the gene matches: 7. The germline V gene has CDR1 SGHNT and CDR2 YYREEE (reference sequence). This CDR3 reads CASSLPRQGGSYNEQFF. The CDR3 bases are TGTGCCAGCAGCTTACCGAGACAGGGGGGTTCCTACAATGAGCAGTTCTTC. The full variable domain, rest sourced from reference TRBV5-4 and TRBJ2-1, is ETGVTQSPTHLIKTRGQQVTLRCSSQSGHNTVSWYQQALGQGPQFIFQYYREEENGRGNFPPRFSGLQFPNYSSELNVNALELDDSALYLCASSLPRQGGSYNEQFFGPGTRLTVL.

This clone is a singleton in its sample. The genes are TRBV11-2 and TRBJ1-1; no clear D gene. This CDR3 contains 13 residues. The V end lost 0 bases, the J end lost 4 bases, and 6 bases lay between the germline ends. CDR1 and CDR2 (germline): SGHAT, FQNNGV. CDR3 sequence: CASSLERSTEAFF. DNA for the CDR3: TGTGCCAGCAGCTTAGAACGGAGCACTGAAGCTTTCTTT.

CDR3 amino acids: CASSVRDTLMRGNQPQHF. CDR3 nucleotide sequence: TGCGCCAGCAGTGTCCGGGACACCCTTATGCGGGGCAATCAGCCCCAGCATTTT. The genes are TRBV10-2 and TRBJ1-5, with D possibly matching TRBD1 (6 bases). Germline values: CDR1 WSHSY, CDR2 SAAADI. CDR3 length: 18 amino acids. Trimming took off 4 bases at V and 2 bases at J, with 21 bases between the two ends.